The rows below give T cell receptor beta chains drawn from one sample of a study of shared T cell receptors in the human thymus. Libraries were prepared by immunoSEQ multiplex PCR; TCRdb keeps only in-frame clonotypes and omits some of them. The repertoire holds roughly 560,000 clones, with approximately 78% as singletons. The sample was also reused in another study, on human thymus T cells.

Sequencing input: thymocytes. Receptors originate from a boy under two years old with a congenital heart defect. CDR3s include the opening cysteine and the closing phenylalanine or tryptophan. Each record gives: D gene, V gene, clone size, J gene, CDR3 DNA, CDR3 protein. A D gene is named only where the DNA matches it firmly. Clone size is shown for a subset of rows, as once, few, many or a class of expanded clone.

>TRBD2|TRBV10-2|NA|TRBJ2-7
TGCGCCAGCAGTGAGGGCGGGACTAGCGGGCTACCCTACGAGCAGTACTTC
CASSEGGTSGLPYEQYF
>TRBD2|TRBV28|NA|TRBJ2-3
TGTGCCAGCAGTCCCGAGGAGGGCAGCGGGAGTGCAGATACGCAGTATTTT
CASSPEEGSGSADTQYF
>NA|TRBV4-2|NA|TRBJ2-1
TGTGCCAGCAGCCAAGACCAAAGTCCAGGCAATGAGCAGTTCTTC
CASSQDQSPGNEQFF
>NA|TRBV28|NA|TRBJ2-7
TGTGCCAGCAGTTTAGGCCACCTCGAGCAGTACTTC
CASSLGHLEQYF
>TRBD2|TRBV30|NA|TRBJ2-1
TGTGCCTGGAGTGACTGTCATGGGACTAGCGGGAGAGTAAATGAGCAGTTCTTC
CAWSDCHGTSGRVNEQFF
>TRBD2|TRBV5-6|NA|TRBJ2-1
TGTGCCAGCAGCTTGGACAACAGCGGGAGCTCCTACAATGAGCAGTTCTTC
CASSLDNSGSSYNEQFF
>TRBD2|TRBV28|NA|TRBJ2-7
TGTGCCAGCACCCCTCGGGGACTAGCTAGTCCTTACGAGCAGTACTTC
CASTPRGLASPYEQYF
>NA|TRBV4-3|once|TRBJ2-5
TGCGCCAGCAGCCAGCGACCGACGGGGGACCAGTACTTC
CASSQRPTGDQYF
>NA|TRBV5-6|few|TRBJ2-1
TGTGCCACCGGGGGACCGGGACTTAACTACAATGAGCAGTTCTTC
CATGGPGLNYNEQFF
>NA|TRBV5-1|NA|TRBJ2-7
TGCGCCAGCAGCTTCCAGGGGTTCAACGAGCAGTACTTC
CASSFQGFNEQYF
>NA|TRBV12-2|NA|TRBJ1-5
TGTGCAAGTCGCTTACGGGTGTATAGCAATCAGCCCCAGCATTTT
CASRLRVYSNQPQHF
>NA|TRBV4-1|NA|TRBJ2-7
TGCGCCAGCAGCCTTGGCGGCGCGGGCAACTACGAGCAGTACTTC
CASSLGGAGNYEQYF
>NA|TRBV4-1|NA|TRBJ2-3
TGCGCCAGCAGCCAAGGGGCAGGTACTGCAGATACGCAGTATTTT
CASSQGAGTADTQYF
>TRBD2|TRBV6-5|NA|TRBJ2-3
TGTGCCAGCAGTTACATGCGGGAGTGGTATTTT
CASSYMREWYF
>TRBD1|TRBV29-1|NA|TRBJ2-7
TGCAGCGTTGAAGATCGGACAGGGTCGTACGAGCAGTACTTC
CSVEDRTGSYEQYF
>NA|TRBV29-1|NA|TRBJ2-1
TGCAGCCTTTGGGCCGGACTATACAATGAGCAGTTCTTC
CSLWAGLYNEQFF
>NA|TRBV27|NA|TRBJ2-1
TGTGCCAGCAGTTTATACACCCCACCGGGACAACACAATGAGCAGTTCTTC
CASSLYTPPGQHNEQFF
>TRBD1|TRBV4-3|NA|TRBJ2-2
TGCGCCAGCAGCCAAGTAGGGGACAGGGGACCCGGGGAGCTGTTTTTT
CASSQVGDRGPGELFF
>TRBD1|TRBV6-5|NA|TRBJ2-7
TGTGCCAGCAGTTACTCCCCCGGGACAGGGGCGAGCGAGCAGTACTTC
CASSYSPGTGASEQYF
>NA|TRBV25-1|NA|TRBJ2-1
TGTGCCAGCAGTGAGGCCTCCCGGGGTGAGCAGTTCTTC
CASSEASRGEQFF
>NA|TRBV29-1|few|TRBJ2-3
TGCAGCGTCGCAGGGATCCGCGGCGGTAGCACAGATACGCAGTATTTT
CSVAGIRGGSTDTQYF
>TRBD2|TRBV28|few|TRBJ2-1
TGTGCCAGCACCTCCGCGGGGGGATTAAATGAGCAGTTCTTC
CASTSAGGLNEQFF
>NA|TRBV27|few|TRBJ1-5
TGTGCCAGCAGTTTATCGGCGGAGCAGCCCCAGCATTTT
CASSLSAEQPQHF
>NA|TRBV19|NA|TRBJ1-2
TGTGCCAGTATTGGCCCAACAATCTCAGAAGGCTACACCTTC
CASIGPTISEGYTF
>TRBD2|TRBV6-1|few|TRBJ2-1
TGTGCCAGCAGGGGGCGGGAGAAGAACTACAATGAGCAGTTCTTC
CASRGREKNYNEQFF
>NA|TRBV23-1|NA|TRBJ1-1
TGCGCCAGCAGGGGGCAGGGTAAGAACACTGAAGCTTTCTTT
CASRGQGKNTEAFF
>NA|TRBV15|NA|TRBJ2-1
TGTGCCACCCGAGGTGAAGGGAGAACCTACAATGAGCAGTTCTTC
CATRGEGRTYNEQFF
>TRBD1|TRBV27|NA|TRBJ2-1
TGTGCCAGCACCCCGGGACAGGGTAAGGGTGAGCAGTTCTTC
CASTPGQGKGEQFF
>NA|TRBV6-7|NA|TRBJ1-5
TGTGCCAGCAGTTACTCGTGGGGGGGGGTCAATCAGCCCCAGCATTTT
CASSYSWGGVNQPQHF
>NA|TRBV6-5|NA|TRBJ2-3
TGTGCCAGCAGTCCTGGTGGAGCTGTCACAGATACGCAGTATTTT
CASSPGGAVTDTQYF
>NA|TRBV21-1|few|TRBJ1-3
TGTGCCAGCAGAACCAGGCAGGGGAGAAACACCATATATTTT
CASRTRQGRNTIYF
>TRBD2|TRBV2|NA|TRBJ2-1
TGTGCCAGCAGTGGGGCTAGCGGGAGTTACAATGAGCAGTTCTTC
CASSGASGSYNEQFF
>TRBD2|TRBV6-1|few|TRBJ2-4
TGTGCCAGCAGTGAAGCGCTAGCGGGAGGGAGGTTCGGGGCCAAAAACATTCAGTACTTC
CASSEALAGGRFGAKNIQYF
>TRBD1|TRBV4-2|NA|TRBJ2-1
TGTGCCAGCAGCCACCCCGGGACAGCATACAATGAGCAGTTCTTC
CASSHPGTAYNEQFF
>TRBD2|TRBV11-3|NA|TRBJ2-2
TGTGCCAGCTACGCCCACGCGGGAGGGGCGGGCGGGGAGCTGTTTTTT
CASYAHAGGAGGELFF
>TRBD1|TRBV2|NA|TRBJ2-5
TGTGCCAGGACACAGGGGGAGACCCAGTACTTC
CARTQGETQYF
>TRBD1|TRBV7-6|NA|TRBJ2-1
TGTGCCAGCAGCTACTCGGGGACAGGGAAACGGCTTGGTACGAATGAGCAGTTCTTC
CASSYSGTGKRLGTNEQFF
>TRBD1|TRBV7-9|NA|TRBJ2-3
TGTGCCAGCAGACGGACAGGTCGGTCGCGCACAGATACGCAGTATTTT
CASRRTGRSRTDTQYF
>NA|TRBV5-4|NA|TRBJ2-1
TGTGCCAGCAGCTGGGTTCAGGGCGGAAGCTCCTACAATGAGCAGTTCTTC
CASSWVQGGSSYNEQFF
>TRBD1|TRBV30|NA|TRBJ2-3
TGTGCCTGGAGTGTAGGGGGACAGAACACAGATACGCAGTATTTT
CAWSVGGQNTDTQYF
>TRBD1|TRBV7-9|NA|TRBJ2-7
TGTGCCAGCAGCCTTGTAGGGACAGGGGAATACGAGCAGTACTTC
CASSLVGTGEYEQYF
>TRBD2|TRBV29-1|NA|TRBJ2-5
TGCAGCGTTGGACTAGCGGGAGGGTCACAAGAGACCCAGTACTTC
CSVGLAGGSQETQYF
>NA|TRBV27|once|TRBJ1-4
TGTGCCAGCAGTTCTACTGTCCCGGGACTGAGAATAGAAGGACTGTTTTTT
CASSSTVPGLRIEGLFF
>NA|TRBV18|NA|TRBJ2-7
TGTGCCAGCTCACCACCGGGACTCGGCTACGAGCAGTACTTC
CASSPPGLGYEQYF
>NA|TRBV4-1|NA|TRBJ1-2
TGCGCCAGCAGCCAGGATAATCAGGGCCATAACTATGGCTACACCTTC
CASSQDNQGHNYGYTF
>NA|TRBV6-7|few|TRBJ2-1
TGTGCCCCTGGGGAGACCAATGAGCAGTTCTTC
CAPGETNEQFF
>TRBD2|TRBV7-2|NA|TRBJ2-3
TGTGCCAGCAGCCCCGGGACTAGCGGCTTGGTCGGGCAGTATTTT
CASSPGTSGLVGQYF
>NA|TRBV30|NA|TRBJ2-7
TGTGCCTGGAGTGTAAGCGGCAGAGCCTACGAGCAGTACTTC
CAWSVSGRAYEQYF
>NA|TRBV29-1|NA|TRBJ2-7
TGCAGCGCCCCCCTGGGAGGGGGTAACGAGCAGTACTTC
CSAPLGGGNEQYF
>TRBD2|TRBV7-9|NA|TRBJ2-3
TGTGCCAGCACCCCGGGAGGCGGCACAGATACGCAGTATTTT
CASTPGGGTDTQYF